This entry lists 3 T cell receptor beta chains sequenced from one sample in a study of blood T cell repertoires in COVID-19 (TCRdb year 2020). The library was built by means of the immunoSEQ multiplex PCR assay. In TCRdb, the immuneACCESS table is reduced to in-frame sequences with V and J assigned. These tables do not hold every clone; where another copy was compared, an unresolved V gene accounts for under half, and the others remain unexplained. Counted in this sample were under 140,000 clones; less than 85% of them appeared once. The top ten hold around 3.5% of the sample. Sequencing was done on a sample of peripheral blood. Source of these receptors: a woman over 75 with acute or convalescent COVID-19.

The chain carries TRBV7-9 and TRBJ1-1; 7 positions match TRBD1. CDR1 is SEHNR, CDR2 FQNEAQ, per germline (reference sequence). CDR3 length: 14 amino acids. V lost 3 bases, J lost 1 base, and 2 bases stayed unmatched. This chain's CDR3 is CASSFRTGNTEAFF. In DNA form, the CDR3 reads TGTGCCAGCAGCTTCCGGACAGGGAACACTGAAGCTTTCTTT.

The chain joins TRBV7-3 to TRBJ2-2, with 8 bases lining up with TRBD1. V lost 6 bases to trimming and J lost 6 bases; unmatched junction nucleotides: 6. Germline V gene sequence: CDR1 SGHTA, CDR2 FQGTGA. The CDR3 totals 14 residues. CDR3 protein: CASRVGQVAGELFF. In DNA form, the CDR3 reads TGTGCCAGCAGAGTGGGACAGGTGGCCGGGGAGCTGTTTTTT.

The chain couples TRBV6-5 to TRBJ1-5; 7 bases are a match to TRBD1. This CDR3 spans 15 amino acids. V shed 6 bases and J 0 bases; nucleotides not matched to a gene: 5. Per the germline V gene, CDR1 is MNHEY and CDR2 is SVGAGI. The chain's CDR3 is CASSRQGYSNQPQHF. Here the CDR3 DNA reads TGTGCCAGCAGCCGACAGGGATATAGCAATCAGCCCCAGCATTTT.